These T cell receptor beta chains were read from a single sample in a study of blood T cell repertoires in COVID-19. TCRdb's copy holds only in-frame clones and misses some; the assay was immunoSEQ multiplex PCR. Of about 260,000 clones in the sample, around 86% were seen once. Sequenced sample: peripheral blood. All receptors come from a human donor in a cohort sampled during active COVID-19. Each CDR3 is given without its conserved first and last residue. The order of the fields is J gene, V gene, CDR3 protein.

>TRBJ1-1|TRBV20-1
SATGNTEAF
>TRBJ1-2|TRBV19
ASRQGQLYGYT
>TRBJ2-3|TRBV4-3
ASSDGGSTDTQY
>TRBJ1-2|TRBV9
ASAPAPGNYGYT
>TRBJ2-7|TRBV5-3
ATNQQACYEQY
>TRBJ1-3|TRBV13
ASSYRTGGNTIY
>TRBJ1-1|TRBV30
ASWGTAAQAF
>TRBJ2-1|TRBV21-1
ASSPRSGSDRRDEQF
>TRBJ2-1|TRBV14
ASSQAGGRFGQF
>TRBJ2-7|TRBV7-2
ASNTGSYDEQY
>TRBJ2-1|TRBV27
ASSAAGLAGSNAANEQF
>TRBJ2-7|TRBV5-6
ASSSYQREPY
>TRBJ1-5|TRBV6-1
ATTQSTSNQPQH
>TRBJ2-4|TRBV5-4
ASSSTASGRALAKNIQY
>TRBJ1-2|TRBV25-1
ASSGGGLYGYT
>TRBJ1-6|TRBV25-1
ASSGGGWNSPLH
>TRBJ2-7|TRBV7-6
ASRNPGTGNYEQY